This T cell receptor (beta chain) was obtained from a study of CD8 T cells in ankylosing spondylitis. Findings and limits, study-wide: Made up of several highly homologous variants, a TCR beta motif appeared characteristic of ankylosing spondylitis blood.

CDR1 is MNHNS, CDR2 SASEGT, per germline. J lost 4 bases, V lost 5 bases, and 5 bases had no gene match. The CDR3 extends over 15 amino acids. Via MiXCR, TCRdb re-called the 5' RACE reads, giving one row per CDR3 protein. This sample has 750,000 to 850,000 distinct CDR3 sequences, with about 12% found just once. This clonotype was recorded a few times. As yet, its antigen is unknown. The sequencing input was blood, either unsorted or a sorted T cell fraction (not recorded which). The chain joins TRBV6-1 to TRBJ2-7, with 13 bases aligning to TRBD2. This sequence was found in a male donor with ankylosing spondylitis. DNA of the CDR3: TGTGCCAGCAGTCCGGGACTAGCGGGAAGGTACGAGCAGTACTTC. Translating gives CASSPGLAGRYEQYF.